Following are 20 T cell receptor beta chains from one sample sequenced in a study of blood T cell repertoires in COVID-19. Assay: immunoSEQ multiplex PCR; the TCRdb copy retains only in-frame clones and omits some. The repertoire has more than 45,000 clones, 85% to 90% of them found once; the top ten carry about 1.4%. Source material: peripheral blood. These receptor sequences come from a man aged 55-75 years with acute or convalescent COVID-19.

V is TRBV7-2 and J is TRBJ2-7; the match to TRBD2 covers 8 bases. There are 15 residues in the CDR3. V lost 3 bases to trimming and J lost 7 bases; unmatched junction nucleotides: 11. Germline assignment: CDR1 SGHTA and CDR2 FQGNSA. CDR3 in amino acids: CASSFEAGGQWEQYF. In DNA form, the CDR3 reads TGTGCCAGCAGCTTCGAGGCGGGAGGCCAATGGGAGCAGTACTTC.

The CDR3 here is CASSSRDLNTEAFF. CDR3 sequence (DNA): TGTGCCAGCAGTTCAAGGGACTTGAACACTGAAGCTTTCTTT. The chain links TRBV2 to TRBJ1-1; a weak D match, TRBD1 (5 bases). The CDR3 totals 14 residues. The V end lost 5 bases, the J end lost 0 bases, and 10 bases lay between the germline ends. CDR1 and CDR2 (germline): SNHLY, FYNNEI.

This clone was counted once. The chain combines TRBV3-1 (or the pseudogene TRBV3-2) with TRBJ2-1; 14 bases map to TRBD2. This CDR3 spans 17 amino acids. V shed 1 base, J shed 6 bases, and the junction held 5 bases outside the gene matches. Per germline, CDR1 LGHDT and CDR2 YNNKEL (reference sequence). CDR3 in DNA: TGTGCCAGCAGCCAAGCGGCCGGGACTAGCGGGAGCAATGAGCAGTTCTTC. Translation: CASSQAAGTSGSNEQFF.

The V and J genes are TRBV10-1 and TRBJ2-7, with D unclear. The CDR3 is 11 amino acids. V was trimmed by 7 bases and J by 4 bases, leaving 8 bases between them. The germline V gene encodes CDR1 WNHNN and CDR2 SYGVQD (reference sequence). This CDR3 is CASTPQYEQYF. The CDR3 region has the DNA TGCGCCAGCACTCCACAGTACGAGCAGTACTTC.

The CDR3 spells CARSLALRANTEAFF. Written as DNA, the CDR3 is TGTGCCAGAAGCTTAGCGCTCAGGGCGAACACTGAAGCTTTCTTT. V is TRBV7-5 and J is TRBJ1-1; the table calls TRBD1, which could not be checked here. TRBV7-5 is deemed a pseudogene. The CDR3 loop spans 15 amino acids.

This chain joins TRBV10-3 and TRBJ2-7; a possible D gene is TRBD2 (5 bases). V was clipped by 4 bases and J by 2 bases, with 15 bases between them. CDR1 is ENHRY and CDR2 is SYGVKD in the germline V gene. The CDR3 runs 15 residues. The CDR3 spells CAISASAVTTYEQYF. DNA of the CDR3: TGTGCCATCAGTGCGTCAGCGGTCACTACCTACGAGCAGTACTTC.

The CDR3 protein is CAISAKGAQGAEAFF. The CDR3 DNA is TGTGCCATCAGTGCCAAGGGGGCGCAGGGGGCTGAAGCTTTCTTT. This chain uses TRBV10-3 with TRBJ1-1, with TRBD1 matching over 7 bases. This CDR3 has 15 amino acids. With 4 bases clipped from V and 6 bases from J, the junction kept 11 bases outside the gene matches. Germline-derived CDR1 and CDR2 are ENHRY and SYGVKD.

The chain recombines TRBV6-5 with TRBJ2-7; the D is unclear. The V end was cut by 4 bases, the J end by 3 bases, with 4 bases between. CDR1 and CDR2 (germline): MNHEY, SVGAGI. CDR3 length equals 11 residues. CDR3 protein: CASSSVYEQYF. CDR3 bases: TGTGCCAGCAGTTCGGTCTACGAGCAGTACTTC.

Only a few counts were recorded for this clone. The CDR3 region has the DNA TGTGCCAGCAGCTTAACGCCGGACAATGAGCAGTTCTTC. Residues: CASSLTPDNEQFF. The chain recombines TRBV7-9 with TRBJ2-1; D unresolved. The germline CDR1 and CDR2 sequences are SEHNR and FQNEAQ (reference sequence). The CDR3 has 13 amino acids. The V end was cut by 2 bases, the J end by 5 bases, with 7 bases between.

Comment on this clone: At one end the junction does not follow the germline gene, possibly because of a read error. CDR3 sequence reads: CASSFYRSSGIF. For the CDR3, the DNA is TGTGCCAGCAGTTTCTACAGGTCCTCGGGTATCTTT. The chain couples TRBV12-3 or TRBV12-4 to TRBJ1-1; possible D gene TRBD1, 5 bases. This CDR3 spans 12 amino acids.

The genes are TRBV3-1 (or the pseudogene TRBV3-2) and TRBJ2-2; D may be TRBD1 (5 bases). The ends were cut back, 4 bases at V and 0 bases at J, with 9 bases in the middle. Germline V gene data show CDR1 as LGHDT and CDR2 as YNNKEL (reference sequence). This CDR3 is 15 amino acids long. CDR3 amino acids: CASSLGHANTGELFF. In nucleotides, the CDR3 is TGTGCCAGCAGCCTTGGACACGCGAACACCGGGGAGCTGTTTTTT.

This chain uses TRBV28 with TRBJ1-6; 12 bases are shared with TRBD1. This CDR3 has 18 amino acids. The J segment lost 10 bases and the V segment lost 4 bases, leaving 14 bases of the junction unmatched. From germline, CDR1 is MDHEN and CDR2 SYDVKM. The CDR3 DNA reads TGTGCCAGCAGTTCCGGGACAGGGGGCACCGGGTCTCGATCACCCCTCCACTTT. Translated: CASSSGTGGTGSRSPLHF.

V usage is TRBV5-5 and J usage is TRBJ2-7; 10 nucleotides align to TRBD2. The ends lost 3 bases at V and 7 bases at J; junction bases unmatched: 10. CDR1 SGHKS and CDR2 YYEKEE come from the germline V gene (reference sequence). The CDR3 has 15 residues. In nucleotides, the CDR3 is TGTGCCAGCAGCTGGGAACTAGCGGGACCCGCTGAGCAGTACTTC. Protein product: CASSWELAGPAEQYF.

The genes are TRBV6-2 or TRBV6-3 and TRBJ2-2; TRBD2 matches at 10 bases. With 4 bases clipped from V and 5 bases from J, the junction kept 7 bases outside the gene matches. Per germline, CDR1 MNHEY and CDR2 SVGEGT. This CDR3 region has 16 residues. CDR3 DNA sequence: TGTGCCAGCAGTTCGTCTAGCGGGAGTAGGACCGGGGAGCTGTTTTTT. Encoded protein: CASSSSSGSRTGELFF.

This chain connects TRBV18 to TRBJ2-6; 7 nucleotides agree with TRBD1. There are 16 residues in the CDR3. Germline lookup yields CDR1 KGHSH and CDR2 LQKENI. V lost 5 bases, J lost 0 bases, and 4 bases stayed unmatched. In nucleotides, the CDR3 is TGTGCCAGCTCAGGGACAGCGAGCTCTGGGGCCAACGTCCTGACTTTC. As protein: CASSGTASSGANVLTF.

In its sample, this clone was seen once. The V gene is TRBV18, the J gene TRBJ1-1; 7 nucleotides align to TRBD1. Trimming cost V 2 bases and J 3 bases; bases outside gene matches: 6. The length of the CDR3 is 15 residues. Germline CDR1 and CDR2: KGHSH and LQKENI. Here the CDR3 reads CASSPGRGRDTEAFF. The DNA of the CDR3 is TGTGCCAGCTCACCAGGAAGGGGGCGCGACACTGAAGCTTTCTTT.

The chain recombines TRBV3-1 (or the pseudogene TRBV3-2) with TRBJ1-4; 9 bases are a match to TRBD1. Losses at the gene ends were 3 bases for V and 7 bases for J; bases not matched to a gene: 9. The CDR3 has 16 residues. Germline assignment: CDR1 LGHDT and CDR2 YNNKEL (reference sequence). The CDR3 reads CASSQGNRDRAEKLFF. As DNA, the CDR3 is TGTGCCAGCAGCCAGGGGAATCGGGACAGGGCTGAAAAACTGTTTTTT.

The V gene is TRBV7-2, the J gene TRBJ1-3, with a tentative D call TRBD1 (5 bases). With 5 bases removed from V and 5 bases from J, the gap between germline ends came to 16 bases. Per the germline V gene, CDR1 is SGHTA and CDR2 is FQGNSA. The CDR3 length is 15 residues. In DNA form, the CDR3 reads TGTGCCAGCAGCCCGCGGGGAGGGGAGAGAAACACCATATATTTT. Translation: CASSPRGGERNTIYF.

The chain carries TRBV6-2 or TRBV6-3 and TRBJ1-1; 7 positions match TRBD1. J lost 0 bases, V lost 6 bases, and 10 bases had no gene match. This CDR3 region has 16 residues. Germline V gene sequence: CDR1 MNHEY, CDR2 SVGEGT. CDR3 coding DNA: TGTGCCAGCAGCCTTCGGACAGGTTCAATGAACACTGAAGCTTTCTTT. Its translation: CASSLRTGSMNTEAFF.

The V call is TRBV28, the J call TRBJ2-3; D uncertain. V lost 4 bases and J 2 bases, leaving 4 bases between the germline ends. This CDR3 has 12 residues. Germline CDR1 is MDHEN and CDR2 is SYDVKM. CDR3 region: CASSSLTDTQYF. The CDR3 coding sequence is TGTGCCAGCAGTTCTCTCACAGATACGCAGTATTTT.